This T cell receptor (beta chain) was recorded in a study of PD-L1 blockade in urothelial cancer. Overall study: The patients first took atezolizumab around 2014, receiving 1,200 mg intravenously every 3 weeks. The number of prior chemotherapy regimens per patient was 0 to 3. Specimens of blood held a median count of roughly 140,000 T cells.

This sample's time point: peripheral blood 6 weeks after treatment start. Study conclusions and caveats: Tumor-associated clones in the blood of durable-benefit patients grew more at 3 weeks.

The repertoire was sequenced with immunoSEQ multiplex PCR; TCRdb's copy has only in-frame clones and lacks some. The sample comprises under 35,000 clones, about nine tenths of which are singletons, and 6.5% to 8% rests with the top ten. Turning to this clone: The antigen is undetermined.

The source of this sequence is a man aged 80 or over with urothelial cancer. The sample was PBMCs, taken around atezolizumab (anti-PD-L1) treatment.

The CDR3 is CASSLLTGTANEKLFF. As DNA, the CDR3 is TGTGCCAGCAGTTTATTGACGGGGACAGCAAATGAAAAACTGTTTTTT. The V and J genes are TRBV28 and TRBJ1-4, with 7 positions matching TRBD1. The CDR3 runs to 16 residues. Per germline, CDR1 MDHEN and CDR2 SYDVKM. J lost 5 bases, V lost 1 base, and 7 bases had no gene match.